The 5 T cell receptor beta chains below come from one sample, sequenced in a study of T cells in Graves' hyperthyroidism and ophthalmopathy. Amplification yielded TCR beta CDR3 regions, with RNA transcripts as the source. Using the HTBI primer set, a first-round RT-PCR was run on the TCR CDR3. TCRdb processed the multiplex PCR reads anew with MiXCR; each CDR3 protein has one entry. The profile shows 350,000 to 450,000 distinct CDR3 sequences, approximately 18% of them singletons. The sequenced sample consisted of blood. The receptors shown here come from a woman in her 30s with Graves' hyperthyroidism that later progressed to Graves' ophthalmopathy.

This clonotype was counted at least ten times. The gene calls are TRBV28 and TRBJ1-1; D is unresolved. Germline V gives CDR1 MDHEN, CDR2 SYDVKM. The V and J ends lost 3 bases and 0 bases respectively, with 20 bases between them. This CDR3 has 18 amino acids. CDR3 amino acids: CASSLTLSLEAVNTEAFF. The CDR3 nucleotides are TGTGCCAGCAGTTTGACCCTGTCCCTCGAAGCAGTGAACACTGAAGCTTTCTTT.

V gene TRBV18 combines with J gene TRBJ2-5; D ambiguous. V was pared by 6 bases and J by 4 bases, with 12 bases between. The CDR3 loop spans 13 amino acids. CDR1 and CDR2 (germline): KGHSH, LQKENI. CDR3 in amino acids: CASSTGLPETQYF. The CDR3 region has the DNA TGTGCCAGCTCGACGGGCTTACCAGAGACCCAGTACTTC.

This clonotype was counted many times. One end of the junction does not line up with germline, which may come from a read error. The rearrangement joins TRBV5-1 to TRBJ2-5, with D unclear. The length of the CDR3 is 11 residues. CDR1 is SGHRS and CDR2 is YFSETQ in the germline V gene. The CDR3 loop reads CASSLDETQYF. The CDR3 coding sequence is TGTGCCAGCAGTTTAGATGAGACCCAGTACTTC.

This clonotype was seen at least ten times. The gene calls are TRBV28 and TRBJ1-4; D is ambiguous. Germline values: CDR1 MDHEN, CDR2 SYDVKM. V lost 6 bases to trimming and J lost 3 bases, with 14 bases between them. CDR3 length: 15 amino acids. The CDR3 DNA reads TGTGCCAGCAGCCGTAGGCTCGGGGCTAATGAAAAACTGTTTTTT. Translated: CASSRRLGANEKLFF.

This clonotype was recorded at least ten times. This rearrangement joins TRBV7-9 to TRBJ2-3; D gene unclear. With 1 base removed from V and 2 bases from J, the gap between germline ends came to 13 bases. Germline loops: CDR1 SEHNR, CDR2 FQNEAQ (reference sequence). This CDR3 comprises 16 residues. For the CDR3, the DNA is TGTGCCAGCAGCTTAGTTGTGGATATATACACAGATACGCAGTATTTT. This sequence encodes CASSLVVDIYTDTQYF. The full variable domain, in which reference TRBV7-9 and TRBJ2-3 provide the parts outside the CDR3, is DTGVSQNPRHKITKRGQNVTFRCDPISEHNRLYWYRQTLGQGPEFLTYFQNEAQLEKSRLLSDRFSAERPKGSFSTLEIQRTEQGDSAMYLCASSLVVDIYTDTQYFGPGTRLTVL.